The clone carrying this TCR beta chain came up once. Its target is unknown. Because the CDR3's place on the DNA is in doubt, the DNA is left out and the CDR3 is given as listed by TCRdb. The data originate from a study of identical twins. Study-wide points: Within beta out-of-frame sequences, the excess sharing observed between twins was weaker. Sequences that were out-of-frame, alpha and twin-shared displayed an excess of low generation probability.

A universal primer site came from template switching; cDNA carried unique molecular identifiers. A single record per CDR3 protein comes from TCRdb applying MiXCR to the 5' RACE reads. The sample holds 550,000 to 700,000 distinct CDR3 sequences, 21% seen once. Germline V gene lookup returns CDR1 SNHLY and CDR2 FYNNEI. The CDR3 totals 14 residues, both ends included. These data are also associated with another study on T cells expressing NK-cell markers.

The sequence was obtained from a woman younger than 35 in good health. The rearrangement links TRBV2 to TRBJ2-5. Sequences were obtained from PBMCs. CDR3 residues: CASSEVWRPSTSGF.